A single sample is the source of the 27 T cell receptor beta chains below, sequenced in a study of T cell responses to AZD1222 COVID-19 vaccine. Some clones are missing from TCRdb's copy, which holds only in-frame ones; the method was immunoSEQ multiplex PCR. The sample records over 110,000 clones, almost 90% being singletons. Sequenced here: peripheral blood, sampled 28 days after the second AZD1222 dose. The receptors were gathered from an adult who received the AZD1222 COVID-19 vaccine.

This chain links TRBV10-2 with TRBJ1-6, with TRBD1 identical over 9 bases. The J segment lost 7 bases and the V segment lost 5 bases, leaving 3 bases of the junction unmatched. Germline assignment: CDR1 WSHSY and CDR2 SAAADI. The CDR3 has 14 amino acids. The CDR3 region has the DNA TGCGCCAGCAGTTCCGACAGGGGGAATTCACCCCTCCACTTT. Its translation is CASSSDRGNSPLHF.

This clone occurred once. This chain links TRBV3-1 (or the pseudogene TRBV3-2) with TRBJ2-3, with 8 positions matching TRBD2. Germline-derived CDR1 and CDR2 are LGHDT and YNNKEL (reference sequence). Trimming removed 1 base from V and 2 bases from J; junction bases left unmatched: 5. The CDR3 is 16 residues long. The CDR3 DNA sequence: TGTGCCAGCAGCCAAGCCCGGACTAGCCTCACAGATACGCAGTATTTT. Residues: CASSQARTSLTDTQYF.

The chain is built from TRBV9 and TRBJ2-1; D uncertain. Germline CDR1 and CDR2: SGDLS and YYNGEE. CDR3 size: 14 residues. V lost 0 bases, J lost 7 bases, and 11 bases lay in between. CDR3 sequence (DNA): TGTGCCAGCAGCGTAGCGCAGTTTCGAAATGAGCAGTTCTTC. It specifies CASSVAQFRNEQFF.

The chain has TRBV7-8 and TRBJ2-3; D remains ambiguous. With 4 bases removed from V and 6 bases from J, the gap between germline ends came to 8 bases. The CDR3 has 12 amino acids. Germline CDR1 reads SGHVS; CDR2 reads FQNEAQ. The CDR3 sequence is CASSSNSDTQYF. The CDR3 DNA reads TGTGCCAGCAGCTCGAATTCCGATACGCAGTATTTT.

This CDR3 reads CSTQRTGKEGYTF. Written as DNA, the CDR3 is TGCAGCACCCAACGGACAGGGAAAGAGGGCTACACCTTC. The chain combines TRBV29-1 with TRBJ1-2, with 8 bases identical to TRBD1. The germline V gene encodes CDR1 SQVTM and CDR2 ANQGSEA. V was clipped by 8 bases and J by 8 bases; unmatched bases: 13. This CDR3 is 13 amino acids long.

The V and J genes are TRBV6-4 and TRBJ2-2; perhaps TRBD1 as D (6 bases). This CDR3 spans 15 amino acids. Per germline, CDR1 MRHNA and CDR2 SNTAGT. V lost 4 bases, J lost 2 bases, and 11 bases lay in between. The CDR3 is CASSATGANTGELFF. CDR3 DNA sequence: TGTGCCAGCAGTGCGACAGGAGCCAACACCGGGGAGCTGTTTTTT.

The CDR3 region is CASSLDTSYTF. CDR3 nucleotides: TGTGCCAGCAGCCTTGACACTAGCTACACCTTC. The rearrangement links TRBV7-2 to TRBJ1-2; D is unclear. This CDR3 comprises 11 residues. CDR1 is SGHTA and CDR2 is FQGNSA in the germline V gene. V was pared by 5 bases and J by 9 bases, with 10 bases between.

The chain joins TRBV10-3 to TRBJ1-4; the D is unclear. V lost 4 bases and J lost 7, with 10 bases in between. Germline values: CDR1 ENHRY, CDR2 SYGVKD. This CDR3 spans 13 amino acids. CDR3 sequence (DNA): TGTGCCATCAGTGTTGCGCGTGGTGAAAAACTGTTTTTT. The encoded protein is CAISVARGEKLFF.

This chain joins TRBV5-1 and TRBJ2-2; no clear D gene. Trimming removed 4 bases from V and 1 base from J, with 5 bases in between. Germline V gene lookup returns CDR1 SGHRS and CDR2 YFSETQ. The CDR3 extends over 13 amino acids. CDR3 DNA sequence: TGCGCCAGCAGCCGAGAGAACACCGGGGAGCTGTTTTTT. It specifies CASSRENTGELFF.

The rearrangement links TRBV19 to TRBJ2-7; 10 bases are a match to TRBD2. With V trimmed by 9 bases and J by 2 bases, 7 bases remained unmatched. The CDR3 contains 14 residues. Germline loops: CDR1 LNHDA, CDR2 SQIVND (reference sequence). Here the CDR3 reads CASAGAGGPYEQYF. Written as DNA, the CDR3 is TGTGCCAGCGCTGGAGCGGGAGGGCCCTACGAGCAGTACTTC.

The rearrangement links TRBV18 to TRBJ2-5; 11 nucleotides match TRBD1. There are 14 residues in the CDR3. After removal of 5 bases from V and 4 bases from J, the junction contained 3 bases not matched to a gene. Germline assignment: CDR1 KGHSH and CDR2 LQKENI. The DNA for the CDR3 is TGTGCCAGCTCAGGAGGGACAGGGGGAGAGACCCAGTACTTC. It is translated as CASSGGTGGETQYF.

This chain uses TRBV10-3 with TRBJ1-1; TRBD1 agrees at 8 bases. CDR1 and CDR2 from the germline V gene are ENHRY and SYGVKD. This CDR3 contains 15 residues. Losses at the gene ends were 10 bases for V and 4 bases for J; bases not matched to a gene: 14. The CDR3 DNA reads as TGTGCCACGCAATTCGGACAGGGAGGGACCACTGAAGCTTTCTTT. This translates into CATQFGQGGTTEAFF.

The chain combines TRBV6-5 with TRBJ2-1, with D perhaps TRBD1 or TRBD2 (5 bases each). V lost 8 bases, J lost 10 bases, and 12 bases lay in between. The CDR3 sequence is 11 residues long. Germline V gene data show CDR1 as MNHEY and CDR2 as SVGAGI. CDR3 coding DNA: TGTGCCAGCGGGACCCTTAAGGAGCAGTTCTTC. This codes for CASGTLKEQFF.

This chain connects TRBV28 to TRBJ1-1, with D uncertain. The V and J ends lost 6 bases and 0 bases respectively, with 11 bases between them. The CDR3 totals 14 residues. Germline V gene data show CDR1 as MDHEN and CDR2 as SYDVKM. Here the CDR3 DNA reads TGTGCCAGCAGGGCCGGTAGTCTGAACACTGAAGCTTTCTTT. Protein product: CASRAGSLNTEAFF.

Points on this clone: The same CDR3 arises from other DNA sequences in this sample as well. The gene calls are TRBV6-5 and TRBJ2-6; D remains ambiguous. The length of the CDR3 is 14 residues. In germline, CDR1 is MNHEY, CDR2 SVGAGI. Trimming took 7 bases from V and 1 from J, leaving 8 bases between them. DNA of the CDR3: TGTGCCAGCAAAAAGGGTTCTGGGGCCAACGTCCTGACTTTC. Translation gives CASKKGSGANVLTF.

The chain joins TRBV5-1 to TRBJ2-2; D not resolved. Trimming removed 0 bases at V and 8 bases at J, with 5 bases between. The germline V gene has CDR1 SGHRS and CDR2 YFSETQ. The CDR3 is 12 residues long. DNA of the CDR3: TGCGCCAGCAGCTTGGAATCGGGGGAGCTGTTTTTT. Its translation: CASSLESGELFF.

CDR3 sequence: CASSGTVEAFF. The DNA for the CDR3 is TGTGCCAGCTCAGGGACGGTCGAAGCTTTCTTT. The V call is TRBV18, the J call TRBJ1-1; tentatively, D is TRBD1 (5 bases). This CDR3 has 11 amino acids. Germline CDR1 and CDR2: KGHSH and LQKENI. Trimming took off 5 bases at V and 8 bases at J, with 9 bases between the two ends.

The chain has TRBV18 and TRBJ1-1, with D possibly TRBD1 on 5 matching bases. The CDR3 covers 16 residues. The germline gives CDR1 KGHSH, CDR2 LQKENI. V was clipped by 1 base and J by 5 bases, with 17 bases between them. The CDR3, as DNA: TGTGCCAGCTCACCACTCCCCAGGGCGCGGGATACTGAAGCTTTCTTT. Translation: CASSPLPRARDTEAFF.

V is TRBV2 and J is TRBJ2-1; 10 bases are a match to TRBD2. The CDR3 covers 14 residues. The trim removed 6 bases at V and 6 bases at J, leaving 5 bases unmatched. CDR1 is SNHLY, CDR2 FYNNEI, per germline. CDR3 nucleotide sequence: TGTGCCAGCAGAGAGCGGGGGGGCCGCAATGAGCAGTTCTTC. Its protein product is CASRERGGRNEQFF.

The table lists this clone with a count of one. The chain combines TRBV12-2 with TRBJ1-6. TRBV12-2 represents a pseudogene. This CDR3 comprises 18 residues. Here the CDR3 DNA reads TGTGCAAGTCGCCCGGGAGTTTTTAGGAGGGATCCAATTTCACCCCTCCACTTT. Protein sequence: CASRPGVFRRDPISPLHF.

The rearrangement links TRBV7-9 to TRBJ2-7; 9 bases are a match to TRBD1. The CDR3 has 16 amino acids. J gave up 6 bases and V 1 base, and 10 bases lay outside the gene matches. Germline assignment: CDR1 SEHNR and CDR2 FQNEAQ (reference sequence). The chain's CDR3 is CASSLGTGTGTAEQYV. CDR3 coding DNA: TGTGCCAGCAGCTTAGGAACCGGGACAGGGACTGCCGAGCAGTACGTC.

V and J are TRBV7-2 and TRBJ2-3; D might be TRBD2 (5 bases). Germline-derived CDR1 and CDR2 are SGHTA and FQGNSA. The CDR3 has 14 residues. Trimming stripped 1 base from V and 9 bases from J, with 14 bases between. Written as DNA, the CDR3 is TGTGCCAGCAGCTTAGGCTTATCGGAGCGGACGCAGTATTTT. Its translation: CASSLGLSERTQYF.

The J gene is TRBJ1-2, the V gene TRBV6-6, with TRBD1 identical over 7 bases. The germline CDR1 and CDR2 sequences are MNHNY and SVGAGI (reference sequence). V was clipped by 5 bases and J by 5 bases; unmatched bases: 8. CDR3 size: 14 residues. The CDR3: CASSAQGGVYGYTF. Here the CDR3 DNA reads TGTGCCAGCAGTGCCCAGGGGGGGGTTTATGGCTACACCTTC.

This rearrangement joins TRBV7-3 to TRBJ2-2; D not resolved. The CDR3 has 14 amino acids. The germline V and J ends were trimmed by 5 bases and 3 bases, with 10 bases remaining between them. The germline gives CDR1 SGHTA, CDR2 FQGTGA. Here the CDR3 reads CASSPKDDTGELFF. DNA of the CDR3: TGTGCCAGCAGCCCAAAGGACGACACCGGGGAGCTGTTTTTT.

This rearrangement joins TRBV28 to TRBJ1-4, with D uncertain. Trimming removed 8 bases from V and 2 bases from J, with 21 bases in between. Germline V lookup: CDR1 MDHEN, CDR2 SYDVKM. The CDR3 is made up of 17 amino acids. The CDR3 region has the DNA TGTGCCAGCGAGAACCCTCTTGGTGGAGCGACTAATGAAAAACTGTTTTTT. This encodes CASENPLGGATNEKLFF.

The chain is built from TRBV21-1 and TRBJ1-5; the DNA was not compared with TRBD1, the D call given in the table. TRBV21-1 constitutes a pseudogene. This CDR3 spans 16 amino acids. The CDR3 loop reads CASSKEQGALNQPQHF. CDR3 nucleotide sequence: TGTGCCAGCAGCAAAGAACAGGGGGCCCTCAATCAGCCCCAGCATTTT.

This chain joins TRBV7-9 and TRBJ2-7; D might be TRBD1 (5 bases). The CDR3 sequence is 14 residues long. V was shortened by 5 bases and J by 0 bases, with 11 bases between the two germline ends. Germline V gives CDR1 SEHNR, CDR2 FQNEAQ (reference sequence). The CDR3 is CASSQQATSYEQYF. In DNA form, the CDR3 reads TGTGCCAGCAGCCAACAGGCAACCTCCTACGAGCAGTACTTC.